The clone carrying this TCR beta chain was seen at least ten times. V was clipped by 3 bases and J by 6 bases, with 9 bases between them. The CDR3 length is 12 residues. Per germline, CDR1 SEHNR and CDR2 FQNEAQ (reference sequence). TCR beta CDR3 regions were amplified from RNA. In the first-round RT-PCR of the TCR CDR3, the HTBI primer set was used. TCRdb recomputed calls from the multiplex PCR reads with MiXCR, one row per CDR3 protein. Here the sample spans 330,000 or so distinct CDR3 sequences, less than 20% being singletons. This sample stems from a study of T cells in Graves' hyperthyroidism and ophthalmopathy.

The clonotype was recovered from a middle-aged woman with Graves' ophthalmopathy. This chain uses TRBV7-9 with TRBJ2-7; D not certain. Sample: blood. CDR3 in amino acids: CASSFGAREQYF. In DNA, the CDR3 is TGTGCCAGCAGCTTCGGAGCGCGCGAGCAGTACTTC.